These 13 T cell receptor beta chains originate from one sample sequenced in a study of cytomegalovirus exposure and HLA in healthy donors. Primers for the PCR totalled 60 Vbeta and 13 Jbeta. TCRdb's copy holds only in-frame clones and misses some; the assay was immunoSEQ multiplex PCR. This sample has over 200,000 clones, with approximately 84% found just once. Source material: PBMCs. The receptor set was obtained from a woman aged 40 to 55 in good health and CMV-seronegative.

This chain joins TRBV28 and TRBJ1-2; D perhaps matches TRBD1 (5 bases). V was cut by 8 bases and J by 4 bases, with 11 bases left in between. This CDR3 has 12 amino acids. Per germline, CDR1 MDHEN and CDR2 SYDVKM. Written as DNA, the CDR3 is TGTGCCAGCGGTCCGGACATCTATGGCTACACCTTC. Translation gives CASGPDIYGYTF.

The J gene is TRBJ2-7, the V gene TRBV30, with TRBD1 identical over 9 bases. The germline gives CDR1 GTSNPN, CDR2 SVGIG (reference sequence). With V trimmed by 0 bases and J by 2 bases, 5 bases remained unmatched. This CDR3 is built from 15 residues. CDR3 DNA: TGTGCCTGGAGTGTGGGACAGGGACCGGCCTACGAGCAGTACTTC. Translated, it gives CAWSVGQGPAYEQYF. The full variable domain, completed using reference TRBV30 and TRBJ2-7, is SQTIHQWPATLVQPVGSPLSLECTVEGTSNPNLYWYRQAAGRGLQLLFYSVGIGQISSEVPQNLSASRPQDRQFILSSKKLLLSDSGFYLCAWSVGQGPAYEQYFGPGTRLTVT.

The chain recombines TRBV7-8 with TRBJ1-6; D not certain. The length of the CDR3 is 14 residues. Germline V CDR1 and CDR2: SGHVS, FQNEAQ. V was pared by 5 bases and J by 7 bases, with 12 bases between. The CDR3 protein is CASSPDDRNSPLHF. Written as DNA, the CDR3 is TGTGCCAGCAGCCCAGATGATCGAAATTCACCCCTCCACTTT.

V and J are TRBV5-1 and TRBJ2-7; tentatively, D is TRBD2 (6 bases). Trimming took off 5 bases at V and 0 bases at J, with 15 bases between the two ends. The CDR3 loop spans 15 amino acids. Germline values: CDR1 SGHRS, CDR2 YFSETQ. This CDR3 reads CASRDAGSGSYEQYF. CDR3 coding DNA: TGCGCCAGCAGGGACGCCGGGAGCGGCTCCTACGAGCAGTACTTC.

The genes are TRBV6-1 and TRBJ1-2, with 10 nucleotides matching TRBD1. Germline loops: CDR1 MNHNS, CDR2 SASEGT. Trimming at V came to 6 bases and at J to 2 bases, leaving 3 bases not matched to a gene. The length of the CDR3 is 14 residues. CDR3: CASSQTGGNYGYTF. The CDR3 nucleotides read TGTGCCAGCAGCCAGACAGGGGGCAACTATGGCTACACCTTC.

This sequence joins TRBV5-1 and TRBJ2-5; D may be TRBD1 (6 bases). The CDR3 covers 14 residues. The germline CDR1 and CDR2 sequences are SGHRS and YFSETQ. V dropped 1 base and J dropped 4 bases, with 11 bases sitting between them. The CDR3 reads CASSLWGPGETQYF. In DNA, the CDR3 is TGCGCCAGCAGCTTGTGGGGGCCTGGAGAGACCCAGTACTTC.

The chain links TRBV13 to TRBJ2-2; possible D gene TRBD2, 6 bases. Trimming removed 2 bases at V and 2 bases at J, with 12 bases between. This CDR3 region has 16 residues. Germline assignment: CDR1 PRHDT and CDR2 FYEKMQ (reference sequence). CDR3 sequence (DNA): TGTGCCAGCAGCTTATTTTTGGGGGGAAACACCGGGGAGCTGTTTTTT. It translates to CASSLFLGGNTGELFF.

At least ten counts were recorded for this clone. V gene TRBV11-2 combines with J gene TRBJ2-6; D ambiguous. There are 14 residues in the CDR3. V was cut by 7 bases and J by 0 bases, with 7 bases left in between. Germline CDR1 SGHAT, CDR2 FQNNGV. Here the CDR3 reads CASTPISGANVLTF. In DNA, the CDR3 is TGTGCCAGCACCCCCATCTCTGGGGCCAACGTCCTGACTTTC.

This clone was seen just once. The CDR3 sequence: CASSPGTGMLGGELFF. The CDR3 coding sequence is TGCGCCAGCAGCCCGGGGACAGGGATGTTAGGCGGGGAGCTGTTTTTT. The chain combines TRBV5-1 with TRBJ2-2; 9 bases fit TRBD1. This CDR3 has 16 amino acids. V was clipped by 4 bases and J by 7 bases; unmatched bases: 11. From germline, CDR1 is SGHRS and CDR2 YFSETQ.

The chain recombines TRBV7-8 with TRBJ1-4; D might be TRBD1 (5 bases). In germline, CDR1 is SGHVS, CDR2 FQNEAQ. The CDR3 is made up of 13 amino acids. Trimming pared 4 bases from V and 16 bases from J, leaving 19 bases between. The CDR3, as DNA: TGTGCCAGCAGCTCAGGGCAGTCACAGCCTAGGTTTTTT. Translated, it gives CASSSGQSQPRFF.

This rearrangement joins TRBV5-1 to TRBJ2-3; 13 bases match TRBD2. The germline V gene encodes CDR1 SGHRS and CDR2 YFSETQ. The CDR3 is made up of 15 amino acids. After removal of 5 bases from V and 6 bases from J, the junction contained 6 bases not matched to a gene. The CDR3 reads CASRIGLAGDDTQYF. The DNA for the CDR3 is TGCGCCAGCAGGATCGGACTAGCGGGGGATGATACGCAGTATTTT.

The V and J genes are TRBV2 and TRBJ1-2, with 7 bases that match TRBD1. The V and J ends lost 3 bases and 7 bases, in that order; junction bases with no gene match: 5. This CDR3 has 13 residues. Germline assignment: CDR1 SNHLY and CDR2 FYNNEI. The CDR3 DNA sequence: TGTGCCAGCAGTGAGGAGACAGGGTCTGGCTACACCTTC. Protein product: CASSEETGSGYTF.

As concerns this clone: Germline is not matched at one junction end, which may reflect a read error. This chain connects TRBV2 to TRBJ2-4; 7 nucleotides align to TRBD1. The length of the CDR3 is 13 residues. The germline V gene has CDR1 SNHLY and CDR2 FYNNEI. The CDR3 spells CASRDTGVNIQYF. The CDR3 DNA reads as TGTGCCAGCCGTGACACAGGGGTGAACATTCAGTACTTC.